Below, one TCR beta chain is given with its context. What it binds is unknown. The sample comes from a study of cytomegalovirus exposure and HLA in healthy donors. On the study more broadly: Ancestry clustering placed around 80% of about 400 genotyped donors in the Caucasian-associated cluster. Regarding the study as a whole: Presence/absence analyses assumed roughly uniform sequencing depth across donors, which may not hold. Rare TCR sequences dominated, though some public TCRs recurred in many donors.

Germline CDR1 reads MGHRA; CDR2 reads YSYEKL. The length of the CDR3 is 18 residues. Trimming removed 0 bases from V and 5 bases from J; junction bases left unmatched: 13. This PCR relied on a set of 60 Vbeta primers and 13 Jbeta primers. TCRdb's table, derived via immunoSEQ multiplex PCR, lists solely in-frame clones and lacks some. The sample holds 110,000 to 150,000 clones, around four fifths seen once. Healthy bone marrow donors made up the donor group. The chain recombines TRBV4-1 with TRBJ1-5, with 7 nucleotides matching TRBD1. The material sequenced was PBMCs. This TCR derives from a man under 40 in good health and CMV-seronegative. CDR3 nucleotide sequence: TGCGCCAGCAGCCAAGAACTTAGTAGACAGGGACTTTATCAGCCCCAGCATTTT. It translates to CASSQELSRQGLYQPQHF.